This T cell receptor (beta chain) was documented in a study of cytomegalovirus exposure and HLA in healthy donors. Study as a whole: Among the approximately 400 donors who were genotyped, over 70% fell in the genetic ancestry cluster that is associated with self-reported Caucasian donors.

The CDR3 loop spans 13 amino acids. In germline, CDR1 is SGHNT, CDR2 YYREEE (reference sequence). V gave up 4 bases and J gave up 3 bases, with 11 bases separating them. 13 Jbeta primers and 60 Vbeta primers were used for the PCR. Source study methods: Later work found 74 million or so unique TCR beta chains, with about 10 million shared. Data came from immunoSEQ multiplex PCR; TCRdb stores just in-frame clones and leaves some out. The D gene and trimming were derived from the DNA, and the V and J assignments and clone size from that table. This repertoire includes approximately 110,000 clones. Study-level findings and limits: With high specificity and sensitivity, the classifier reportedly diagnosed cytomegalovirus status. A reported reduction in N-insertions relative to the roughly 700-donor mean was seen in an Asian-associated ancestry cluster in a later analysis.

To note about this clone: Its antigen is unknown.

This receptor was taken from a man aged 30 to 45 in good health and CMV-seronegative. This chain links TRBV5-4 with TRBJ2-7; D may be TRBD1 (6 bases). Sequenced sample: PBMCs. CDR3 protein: CASSHPDSYEQYF. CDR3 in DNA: TGTGCCAGCAGCCACCCGGACAGCTACGAGCAGTACTTC.